This is a list of T cell receptor beta chains from one sample in a study of control samples from healthy donors and cancer patients. Sequencing was performed with immunoSEQ multiplex PCR; in TCRdb, only in-frame clones are kept and a portion is missing. The sample holds about 210,000 clones. Source material: blood. The receptors come from a woman aged 25-40 years in good health. The CDR3 runs from the conserved cysteine through the conserved F or W. A D gene is named only where the DNA matches it firmly. Clone size appears in some rows only: once, few, many, or a class for an expanded clone.

J gene	clone size	V gene	D gene	CDR3 DNA	CDR3 protein
TRBJ2-1	NA	TRBV4-1	NA	TGCGCCAGCAGCCAAGATAGGAATGAGCAGTTCTTC	CASSQDRNEQFF
TRBJ1-5	NA	TRBV6-5	NA	TGTGCCAGCAGGCCAGAGATTAGCAATCAGCCCCAGCATTTT	CASRPEISNQPQHF
TRBJ1-1	NA	TRBV28	TRBD1	TGTGCCAGCAGAGCTCTATTTATGGGGACAGGGAACACTGAAGCTTTCTTT	CASRALFMGTGNTEAFF
TRBJ1-2	NA	TRBV24-1	NA	TGTGCCACCAGTCAGGAGCCAACCCTTTATGGCTACACCTTC	CATSQEPTLYGYTF
TRBJ1-2	NA	TRBV28	NA	TGTGCCAGCAGTAATCAGGGGTATGGCTACACCTTC	CASSNQGYGYTF
TRBJ1-3	NA	TRBV28	NA	TGTGCCAGCAGCCTAGGACAAGCCTCTGGAAACACCATATATTTT	CASSLGQASGNTIYF
TRBJ1-6	NA	TRBV21-1	NA	TGTGCCAGCAGCGATACAGGGGGCGATTCACCCCTCCACTTT	CASSDTGGDSPLHF
TRBJ1-1	NA	TRBV29-1	TRBD1	TGCAGCGCAGGGCCCTACGGGACAGGGCCCACTGAAGCTTTCTTT	CSAGPYGTGPTEAFF
TRBJ2-7	NA	TRBV19	NA	TGTGCCAGTAGTATACAGGATGCCGGGAGTGACGAGCAGTACTTC	CASSIQDAGSDEQYF
TRBJ1-5	NA	TRBV4-1	TRBD1	TGCGCCAGCAGCCAAGTTCCAGGGGGCCGGGGTGATCAGCCCCAGCATTTT	CASSQVPGGRGDQPQHF
TRBJ1-6	NA	TRBV11-2	NA	TGTGCCAGCAGCCCGAGCAACGGCAATAATTCACCCCTCCACTTT	CASSPSNGNNSPLHF
TRBJ1-1	NA	TRBV6-5	NA	TGTGCCAGCACCGTACGGGGAAGGGGGAACACTGAAGCTTTCTTT	CASTVRGRGNTEAFF
TRBJ1-3	NA	TRBV6-5	NA	TGTGCCAGCAGTTACTCGGGGGTCCCATCTGGAAACACCATATATTTT	CASSYSGVPSGNTIYF
TRBJ1-2	NA	TRBV7-3	TRBD1	TGTGCCAGCAGCTTATCGCAGGGGGTTGCTGGCTACACCTTC	CASSLSQGVAGYTF
TRBJ2-1	NA	TRBV24-1	NA	TGTGCCACCAGCTTCCGACGTGCCACAGGTTACAATGAGCAGTTCTTC	CATSFRRATGYNEQFF
TRBJ1-5	medium-sized	TRBV7-9	TRBD1	TGTGCCAGCAGCTCGGACAGGGGAGGGCAGCCCCAGCATTTT	CASSSDRGGQPQHF
TRBJ1-1	NA	TRBV7-6	NA	TGTGCCAGCAGCTCCAGGGGTAGCACTGAAGCTTTCTTT	CASSSRGSTEAFF
TRBJ1-2	NA	TRBV24-1	NA	TGTGCCACCAGTGATTTTACAGCTAACTATGGCTACACCTTC	CATSDFTANYGYTF
TRBJ2-5	NA	TRBV5-1	TRBD1	TGCGCCAGCAGCGGTGGACAGGGAGAGACCCAGTACTTC	CASSGGQGETQYF
TRBJ1-2	NA	TRBV29-1	NA	TGCAGCGTTGCCGAGTGGGGGCGGGGGAACTATGGCTACACCTTC	CSVAEWGRGNYGYTF
TRBJ1-1	NA	TRBV4-1	NA	TGCGCCAGCAGCCGAGACCAGGGTCTGAACACTGAAGCTTTCTTT	CASSRDQGLNTEAFF
TRBJ1-5	NA	TRBV30	NA	TGTGCCTGGAGTGGGGACACCCTTAGGCCCCAGCATTTT	CAWSGDTLRPQHF
TRBJ2-7	NA	TRBV5-6	NA	TGTGCCAGCAGCTTGTGGGGGGTCGCGTACGAGCAGTACTTC	CASSLWGVAYEQYF
TRBJ1-1	NA	TRBV5-1	NA	TGCGCCAGCAGCGGGGGGACGGAAGCTTTCTTT	CASSGGTEAFF